A single sample is the source of the 14 T cell receptor beta chains below, sequenced in a study of early T cells in non-severe SARS-CoV-2 infection. TCRdb independently ran MiXCR on the 5' RACE reads; one entry per CDR3 protein. Of roughly 80,000 distinct CDR3 sequences listed, 11% were seen once; the top ten hold around 11%. The sequencing used whole blood, collected at baseline. The source of these receptors is an adult who was a healthcare worker with PCR-confirmed SARS-CoV-2 infection or an uninfected control (not recorded which).

This clonotype was counted between two and nine times. The chain carries TRBV24-1 and TRBJ2-3; 10 bases are a match to TRBD1. The CDR3 extends over 16 amino acids. Germline V gives CDR1 KGHDR, CDR2 SFDVKD. The ends lost 4 bases at V and 2 bases at J; junction bases unmatched: 5. Here the CDR3 reads CATSEGTGAPTDTQYF. The DNA of the CDR3 is TGTGCCACCAGTGAGGGGACAGGGGCCCCCACAGATACGCAGTATTTT.

Comments on this clonotype: The conserved phenylalanine or tryptophan is not found at the CDR3 terminus, so this likely reflects a read error. It is unclear where the CDR3 begins or ends on the DNA, so no DNA is shown, and the CDR3 is as TCRdb lists it. This sequence joins TRBV20-1 and TRBJ1-2; the table names TRBD1, a call not compared with the DNA. Including both end residues, the CDR3 is 14 amino acids long. Germline CDR1 reads DFQATT; CDR2 reads SNEGSKA (reference sequence). The CDR3 region is CSARDRLRGTDPLI.

The sample holds a few counts of this clonotype. This rearrangement joins TRBV29-1 to TRBJ2-7, with a weak D call TRBD2 (7 bases). Trimming took 7 bases from V and 5 from J, leaving 21 bases between them. This CDR3 comprises 14 residues. Germline lookup yields CDR1 SQVTM and CDR2 ANQGSEA. Here the CDR3 reads CSACRGGSADEQYF. In nucleotides, the CDR3 is TGCAGCGCCTGTAGGGGGGGAAGTGCGGACGAGCAGTACTTC.

This clonotype was picked up many times. This chain joins TRBV6-1 and TRBJ2-3, with 11 bases matching TRBD2. In germline, CDR1 is MNHNS, CDR2 SASEGT. CDR3 length: 14 amino acids. Unmatched junction bases numbered 7, after V lost 10 bases and J lost 4 bases. CDR3 protein: CANRLAGSPDTQYF. The CDR3 nucleotides read TGTGCCAACCGACTAGCGGGATCTCCAGATACGCAGTATTTT.

The genes are TRBV15 and TRBJ1-5; no reliable D call. CDR1 is LNHNV and CDR2 is YYDKDF in the germline V gene (reference sequence). This CDR3 spans 14 amino acids. Trimming stripped 0 bases from V and 6 bases from J, with 9 bases between. CDR3 sequence (DNA): TGTGCCACCAGCAGAGACCGGTACACTCAGCCCCAGCATTTT. It specifies CATSRDRYTQPQHF. The full variable domain, with the rest looked up from reference TRBV15 and TRBJ1-5, is DAMVIQNPRYQVTQFGKPVTLSCSQTLNHNVMYWYQQKSSQAPKLLFHYYDKDFNNEADTPDNFQSRRPNTSFCFLDIRSPGLGDTAMYLCATSRDRYTQPQHFGDGTRLSIL.

The chain is built from TRBV30 and TRBJ2-7; a possible D gene is TRBD1 (6 bases). The CDR3 spans 13 residues. V was pared by 5 bases and J by 6 bases, with 17 bases between. The germline V gene encodes CDR1 GTSNPN and CDR2 SVGIG (reference sequence). This chain's CDR3 is CAWSTSTGFEQYF. The CDR3, as DNA: TGTGCCTGGTCGACGTCAACAGGGTTCGAGCAGTACTTC. Together with reference TRBV30 and TRBJ2-7, the CDR3 gives the full variable domain: SQTIHQWPATLVQPVGSPLSLECTVEGTSNPNLYWYRQAAGRGLQLLFYSVGIGQISSEVPQNLSASRPQDRQFILSSKKLLLSDSGFYLCAWSTSTGFEQYFGPGTRLTVT.

V gene TRBV18 combines with J gene TRBJ2-3; the match to TRBD1 covers 10 bases. With 4 bases clipped from V and 2 bases from J, the junction kept 3 bases outside the gene matches. The CDR3 contains 15 residues. Germline V gene data show CDR1 as KGHSH and CDR2 as LQKENI. CDR3 DNA sequence: TGTGCCAGCTCACGGACAGGGGGTCCCACAGATACGCAGTATTTT. Its protein is CASSRTGGPTDTQYF.

This sequence joins TRBV20-1 and TRBJ1-1; D is unresolved. V shed 3 bases and J shed 6 bases, with 14 bases lying between them. CDR1 is DFQATT and CDR2 is SNEGSKA in the germline V gene (reference sequence). CDR3 length: 13 residues. Here the CDR3 reads CSARRWAGAEAFF. The CDR3 DNA reads TGCAGTGCTAGGAGATGGGCAGGAGCTGAAGCTTTCTTT.

The rearrangement joins TRBV29-1 to TRBJ2-1, with D possibly being TRBD1 (5 bases). This CDR3 comprises 14 residues. V was clipped by 8 bases and J by 4 bases, with 18 bases between them. Per the germline V gene, CDR1 is SQVTM and CDR2 is ANQGSEA. The DNA for the CDR3 is TGCAGCACCGTGGACATAAAGAGATACAATGAGCAGTTCTTC. This gives the protein CSTVDIKRYNEQFF.

The chain combines TRBV20-1 with TRBJ2-3, with TRBD2 matching 12 bases. CDR3 size: 16 residues. V lost 3 bases, J lost 4 bases, and 8 bases stayed unmatched. CDR1 and CDR2 from the germline V gene are DFQATT and SNEGSKA (reference sequence). The CDR3 region has the DNA TGCAGTGCTAGGAAGTCTAGCGGGGGGGCGGCAGATACGCAGTATTTT. It encodes CSARKSSGGAADTQYF.

Comments on this clonotype: A much larger clonotype is one base distant, so this may be a read error. The gene calls are TRBV12-3 or TRBV12-4 and TRBJ1-1; perhaps TRBD1 as D (6 bases). CDR3 length: 14 amino acids. V lost 9 bases and J lost 1, with 15 bases in between. The CDR3 is CARRTGARNTEAFF. The CDR3 DNA reads as TGTGCCAGAAGGACGGGGGCGCGGAACACTGAAGCTTTCTTT.

The chain employs TRBV7-3 and TRBJ2-5; possibly TRBD2 for D (5 bases). Trimming cost V 0 bases and J 5 bases, with 13 bases left between them. CDR1 is SGHTA and CDR2 is FQGTGA in the germline V gene. The CDR3 covers 15 residues. The CDR3 DNA is TGTGCCAGCAGCTTAACGAGTGGAGGTCGGGAGACCCAGTACTTC. Its protein product is CASSLTSGGRETQYF.

This clonotype occurred many times. The V gene is TRBV11-2, the J gene TRBJ2-1; D is ambiguous. V lost 0 bases, J lost 3 bases, and 18 bases lay in between. The CDR3 has 18 amino acids. CDR1 SGHAT and CDR2 FQNNGV come from the germline V gene. This CDR3 is CASSLEPALGILYNEQFF. The CDR3 DNA sequence: TGTGCCAGCAGCTTAGAACCGGCGCTGGGGATTCTCTACAATGAGCAGTTCTTC.

This clonotype was recorded at least ten times. J is TRBJ1-3 and V is TRBV6-6; possibly TRBD1 for D (6 bases). CDR3 size: 15 residues. Trimming left V 2 bases short and J 6 bases short, with 14 bases between. The germline V gene has CDR1 MNHNY and CDR2 SVGAGI (reference sequence). This CDR3 reads CASSYHQGNENTIYF. CDR3 nucleotide sequence: TGTGCCAGCAGTTACCATCAGGGGAACGAAAACACCATATATTTT.